A single sample is the source of the 12 T cell receptor beta chains below, sequenced in a study of shared clonotypes between healthy human individuals. Sequenced by immunoSEQ multiplex PCR; TCRdb stores in-frame clones only, minus some. This table has about 960,000 clones, approximately 80% appearing once. The sequencing input was memory CD4+ T cells sorted from blood. Indicated subset: CD45RA-negative fraction. These receptors were taken from a man in his late teens or twenties in good health.

This chain links TRBV5-6 with TRBJ2-2; perhaps TRBD2 as D (6 bases). The CDR3 extends over 14 amino acids. Germline lookup yields CDR1 SGHDT and CDR2 YYEEEE. V lost 0 bases and J lost 6, with 9 bases in between. CDR3 loop: CASSLVLAAGELFF. In DNA form, the CDR3 reads TGTGCCAGCAGCTTGGTTTTAGCGGCCGGGGAGCTGTTTTTT.

This clone appeared a single time. The J gene is TRBJ2-2, the V gene TRBV6-1; D call uncertain. Trimming removed 8 bases at V and 1 base at J, with 14 bases between. The CDR3 length is 15 residues. Germline CDR1 MNHNS, CDR2 SASEGT. The DNA of the CDR3 is TGTGCCAGCCTAAGGTCCGTTAAGAACACCGGGGAGCTGTTTTTT. Translating gives CASLRSVKNTGELFF.

The CDR3 region has the DNA TGTGCCAGCAGCCGAGGTATGAACACTGAAGCTTTCTTT. Its protein product is CASSRGMNTEAFF. The chain recombines TRBV11-3 with TRBJ1-1; no clear D. CDR3 length: 13 residues. Trimming cost V 5 bases and J 0 bases, with 7 bases left between them. The germline gives CDR1 SGHNT, CDR2 YENEEA.

Worth noting for this clone: A read error may explain this, as a much larger clone is one base away. This sequence joins TRBV7-3 and TRBJ2-5; unclear D gene. V was trimmed by 3 bases and J by 2 bases, leaving 7 bases between them. Germline assignment: CDR1 SGHTA and CDR2 FQGTGA. The CDR3 runs to 13 residues. CDR3 sequence reads: CASSFDGQETQYF. The CDR3 region has the DNA TGTGCCAGCAGCTTCGACGGGCAAGAGACCCAGTACTTC.

The genes are TRBV5-4 and TRBJ1-3; 10 nucleotides match TRBD1. The CDR3 spans 16 residues. Germline-derived CDR1 and CDR2 are SGHNT and YYREEE (reference sequence). V lost 3 bases and J lost 3; bases outside the gene matches: 6. The chain's CDR3 is CASSSKDRGIGNTIYF. The CDR3 DNA is TGTGCCAGCAGCTCCAAGGACAGGGGGATTGGAAACACCATATATTTT.

This chain connects TRBV28 to TRBJ2-7; D is undetermined. The germline V and J ends were trimmed by 5 bases and 12 bases, with 17 bases remaining between them. The CDR3 consists of 12 residues. Germline V CDR1 and CDR2: MDHEN, SYDVKM. In nucleotides, the CDR3 is TGTGCCAGCAGTCAATGGACCGGTCGGCCGTACTTC. It specifies CASSQWTGRPYF.

The V and J genes are TRBV2 and TRBJ2-1; TRBD1 agrees at 8 bases. Germline CDR1 SNHLY, CDR2 FYNNEI. V shed 2 bases and J 1 base; nucleotides not matched to a gene: 1. The CDR3 is 15 amino acids. Here the CDR3 DNA reads TGTGCCAGCAGTGAATGGACAGGGTCCTACAATGAGCAGTTCTTC. Its protein is CASSEWTGSYNEQFF.

The rearrangement links TRBV10-2 to TRBJ2-4; no definite D call. Germline-derived CDR1 and CDR2 are WSHSY and SAAADI. Trimming cost V 3 bases and J 2 bases, with 11 bases left between them. This CDR3 region has 15 residues. CDR3 sequence: CASSEYERPKNIQYF. CDR3 DNA sequence: TGCGCCAGCAGTGAATACGAGAGACCCAAAAACATTCAGTACTTC.

This clone occurred a few times. DNA of the CDR3: TGCGCCAGCAGTCTAGCGGCTAGCACAGATACGCAGTATTTT. Translated, it gives CASSLAASTDTQYF. The chain links TRBV10-1 to TRBJ2-3, with 7 bases fitting TRBD2. CDR3 length: 14 residues. CDR1 and CDR2 (germline): WNHNN, SYGVQD (reference sequence). The V gene end was trimmed by 5 bases and the J gene end by 0 bases; junction bases not matched to a gene: 2.

This clone occurred once. The chain is built from TRBV7-9 and TRBJ2-1; 8 nucleotides align to TRBD1. With V trimmed by 6 bases and J by 5 bases, 6 bases remained unmatched. CDR3 length: 14 amino acids. Germline lookup yields CDR1 SEHNR and CDR2 FQNEAQ (reference sequence). DNA for the CDR3: TGTGCCAGCAGACTCGGACAGGGAAACAATGAGCAGTTCTTC. This gives the protein CASRLGQGNNEQFF.

This sequence joins TRBV5-1 and TRBJ2-7, with 7 bases fitting TRBD1. This CDR3 is built from 15 residues. CDR1 and CDR2 (germline): SGHRS, YFSETQ. Losses at the gene ends were 4 bases for V and 7 bases for J; bases not matched to a gene: 14. The CDR3 region is CASSDTTGSPGEQYF. CDR3 nucleotide sequence: TGCGCCAGCAGCGACACGACAGGGTCACCGGGGGAGCAGTACTTC.

Only a few counts were recorded for this clone. The chain joins TRBV9 to TRBJ2-2; 10 bases match TRBD2. V dropped 4 bases and J dropped 2; count of bases not matched to a gene: 8. This CDR3 has 17 amino acids. Germline CDR1 is SGDLS and CDR2 is YYNGEE. CDR3 in DNA: TGTGCCAGCAGCCCCGATAGCGGGGGGTTTAACACCGGGGAGCTGTTTTTT. This sequence encodes CASSPDSGGFNTGELFF. The complete variable domain, with remaining parts taken from reference TRBV9 and TRBJ2-2, reads DSGVTQTPKHLITATGQRVTLRCSPRSGDLSVYWYQQSLDQGLQFLIQYYNGEERAKGNILERFSAQQFPDLHSELNLSSLELGDSALYFCASSPDSGGFNTGELFFGEGSRLTVL.